The source of this T cell receptor beta chain is a study of Ad26.COV2.S vaccination and SARS-CoV-2 variants. Study overall: Of the COV1001 trial arms, the Ad26.COV2.S arm included the donor.

There are 15 residues in the CDR3. Germline-derived CDR1 and CDR2 are SGHRS and YFSETQ. V lost 7 bases to trimming and J lost 6 bases; unmatched junction nucleotides: 11. Produced via immunoSEQ multiplex PCR; TCRdb's table is partial and in-frame only. This sample has around 450,000 clones; 89% occur once, and the top ten carry about 2.5%. The sample's treatment: 19 received Ad26.COV2.S at low or high dose, single or two shots; 5 received placebo; per-sample allocation not given. Samples were taken on day 63 after the first vaccine or placebo injection. The sequence came from a person aged 18 to 65 who received the Ad26.COV2.S COVID-19 vaccine or a placebo. The material was peripheral blood, obtained in a trial of Ad26.COV2.S vaccine versus placebo. The J gene is TRBJ2-1, the V gene TRBV5-1, with 9 bases lining up with TRBD1. CDR3 protein: CASEGGQGWSNEQFF. The CDR3 nucleotides read TGCGCCAGCGAGGGGGGACAGGGATGGAGCAATGAGCAGTTCTTC.